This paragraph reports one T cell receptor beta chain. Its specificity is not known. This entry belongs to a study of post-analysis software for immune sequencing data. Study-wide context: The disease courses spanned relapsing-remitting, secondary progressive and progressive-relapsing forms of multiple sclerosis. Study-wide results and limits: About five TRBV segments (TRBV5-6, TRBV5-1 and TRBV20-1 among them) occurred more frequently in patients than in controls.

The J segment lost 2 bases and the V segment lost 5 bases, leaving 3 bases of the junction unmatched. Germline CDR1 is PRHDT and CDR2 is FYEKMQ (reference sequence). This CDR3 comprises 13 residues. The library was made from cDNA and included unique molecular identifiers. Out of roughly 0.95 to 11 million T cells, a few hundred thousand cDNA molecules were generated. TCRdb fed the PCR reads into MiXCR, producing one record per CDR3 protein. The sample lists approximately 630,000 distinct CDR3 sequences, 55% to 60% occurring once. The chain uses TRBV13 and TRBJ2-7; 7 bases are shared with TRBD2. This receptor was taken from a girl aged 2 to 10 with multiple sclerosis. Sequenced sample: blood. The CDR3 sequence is CASSQTSTYEQYF. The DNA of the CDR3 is TGTGCCAGCAGCCAGACTAGCACCTACGAGCAGTACTTC. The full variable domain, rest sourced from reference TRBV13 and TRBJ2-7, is AAGVIQSPRHLIKEKRETATLKCYPIPRHDTVYWYQQGPGQDPQFLISFYEKMQSDKGSIPDRFSAQQFSDYHSELNMSSLELGDSALYFCASSQTSTYEQYFGPGTRLTVT.